This passage covers 20 T cell receptor beta chains from one sample sequenced in a study. Tregs were sorted as CD4+CD25+CD127-/low cells. MiXCR, applied by TCRdb to the 5' RACE reads, yields one record per CDR3 protein. Found here are around 34,000 distinct CDR3 sequences, 27% of them singletons; the top ten hold less than 2.5%. Sequenced input: tumor-infiltrating Tregs sorted from the breast tumor. Every receptor here comes from a female donor with breast cancer.

This clonotype appeared a few times. A much more abundant neighbour one base away suggests this may be a read error. The chain recombines TRBV12-3 or TRBV12-4 with TRBJ2-5; 9 bases line up with TRBD1. Trimming removed 5 bases from V and 3 bases from J; junction bases left unmatched: 10. CDR3 length: 16 amino acids. The DNA for the CDR3 is TGTGCCAGCAGTCGATTTTCACAGGGGGCGGAAGAGACCCAGTACTTC. Translated, it gives CASSRFSQGAEETQYF.

This chain uses TRBV20-1 with TRBJ2-7, with 7 positions matching TRBD1. The CDR3 extends over 14 amino acids. Germline V CDR1 and CDR2: DFQATT, SNEGSKA (reference sequence). V lost 1 base and J lost 7; bases outside the gene matches: 10. Written as DNA, the CDR3 is TGCAGTGCTAGAGGTCGAGAGGGGGCGCGTGAGCAGTACTTC. Protein: CSARGREGAREQYF.

The sample holds many counts of this clonotype. The genes are TRBV18 and TRBJ1-4; D might be TRBD1 (6 bases). From germline, CDR1 is KGHSH and CDR2 LQKENI. CDR3 length: 13 residues. The V gene lost 6 bases and the J gene lost 8 bases, with 13 bases spanning the gap. The CDR3 reads CASSRGASEKLFF. The DNA of the CDR3 is TGTGCCAGCTCTCGGGGGGCTTCGGAAAAACTGTTTTTT.

Of note for this clonotype: This may stem from a read error, because a much larger clone lies one nucleotide away. The chain couples TRBV27 to TRBJ1-2; 9 nucleotides line up with TRBD1. The CDR3 is 12 amino acids. Per germline, CDR1 MNHEY and CDR2 SMNVEV (reference sequence). This chain's CDR3 is CTSRTGVHGYTF. In DNA, the CDR3 is TGTACCAGCAGGACAGGGGTCCATGGCTACACCTTC.

This clonotype was recorded once. A much larger clonotype is one base distant, so this may be a read error. The CDR3 reads CATSDVGAEDFF. CDR3 DNA sequence: TGTGCCACCAGTGATGTGGGAGCTGAAGATTTCTTT. The rearrangement links TRBV24-1 to TRBJ1-1; D gene uncertain. Germline V gives CDR1 KGHDR, CDR2 SFDVKD. This CDR3 region has 12 residues.

This clonotype was seen at least ten times. This chain connects TRBV5-4 to TRBJ1-1; the D gene is possibly TRBD1 (6 bases). Germline V lookup: CDR1 SGHNT, CDR2 YYREEE (reference sequence). The V and J ends lost 5 bases and 2 bases respectively, with 19 bases between them. This CDR3 contains 16 residues. The CDR3: CASSGDLDSDNTEAFF. DNA for the CDR3: TGTGCCAGCAGTGGGGACTTGGACAGCGATAACACTGAAGCTTTCTTT.

This clonotype occurred a few times. The chain recombines TRBV7-3 with TRBJ2-1; perhaps TRBD1 as D (6 bases). Trimming stripped 5 bases from V and 4 bases from J, with 15 bases between. This CDR3 has 15 residues. From germline, CDR1 is SGHTA and CDR2 FQGTGA. CDR3 sequence (DNA): TGTGCCAGCAGCCCAAAGGACAGCGCTTACAATGAGCAGTTCTTC. It specifies CASSPKDSAYNEQFF.

This clonotype was seen ten or more times. A read error may account for a junction end that differs from germline. This rearrangement joins TRBV29-1 to TRBJ2-1, with 10 bases that match TRBD2. CDR3 length: 16 amino acids. In germline, CDR1 is SQVTM, CDR2 ANQGSEA. The CDR3 DNA sequence: TGCAGCGTTGGAGGGCTAGCGGGAGAAAGGTACAATGAGCAGTTATTC. Encoded protein: CSVGGLAGERYNEQLF.

With respect to this clonotype: Since a much larger clone is just one base distant, this may be a read error. The chain has TRBV6-5 and TRBJ2-7, with D possibly TRBD2 on 5 matching bases. Germline CDR1 and CDR2: MNHEY and SVGAGI. With 6 bases removed from V and 8 bases from J, the gap between germline ends came to 23 bases. The CDR3 is 15 residues long. CDR3 amino acids: CASSPSGVGPYKQYF. The CDR3 DNA sequence: TGTGCCAGCAGCCCCTCCGGGGTGGGCCCGTACAAGCAGTACTTC.

This clonotype has a count of ten or more. This chain links TRBV15 with TRBJ2-1; 11 bases line up with TRBD1. The CDR3 length is 15 residues. Trimming removed 5 bases from V and 3 bases from J; junction bases left unmatched: 3. Germline CDR1 LNHNV, CDR2 YYDKDF (reference sequence). The CDR3 is CATSRGTGGYNEQFF. CDR3 coding DNA: TGTGCCACCAGCCGAGGGACAGGGGGCTACAATGAGCAGTTCTTC.

This clonotype was found a few times. The chain joins TRBV20-1 to TRBJ1-5, with 8 bases fitting TRBD1. CDR3 length: 14 residues. Germline CDR1 reads DFQATT; CDR2 reads SNEGSKA (reference sequence). V lost 3 bases and J lost 3; bases outside the gene matches: 4. The CDR3 DNA reads as TGCAGTGCTAGTAGACAGGGGAACAATCAGCCCCAGCATTTT. Protein product: CSASRQGNNQPQHF.

The chain joins TRBV9 to TRBJ2-3; D may be TRBD2 (5 bases). Germline-derived CDR1 and CDR2 are SGDLS and YYNGEE. V was cut by 0 bases and J by 4 bases, with 12 bases left in between. This CDR3 region has 15 residues. The CDR3, as DNA: TGTGCCAGCAGCGTAGGGCCGGGCGGGTCAGATACGCAGTATTTT. Translated, it gives CASSVGPGGSDTQYF.

This clonotype was detected ten times or more. The chain combines TRBV12-3 or TRBV12-4 with TRBJ2-1; 11 nucleotides line up with TRBD2. J gave up 3 bases and V 6 bases, and 7 bases lay outside the gene matches. The CDR3 has 16 residues. The CDR3 sequence: CASSPITSGSYNEQFF. The CDR3 nucleotides read TGTGCCAGCAGCCCTATCACTAGCGGGAGCTACAATGAGCAGTTCTTC.

This clonotype is deemed medium-sized. The chain has TRBV20-1 and TRBJ2-1; TRBD1 matches 9 bases. Trimming removed 5 bases from V and 7 bases from J; junction bases left unmatched: 9. The CDR3 loop spans 14 amino acids. The V gene's germline CDR1 is DFQATT and CDR2 SNEGSKA (reference sequence). CDR3 DNA sequence: TGCAGTGCTCCCGGGACAGGGAGAAGTAATGAGCAGTTCTTC. It encodes CSAPGTGRSNEQFF.

As regards this clonotype: A read error may be the cause here, since a much bigger clone is one base away. The CDR3 bases are TGCGCCAGCAGCTTGGCTCGGGGAGGTGAGCAGTTCTTC. Translating gives CASSLARGGEQFF. The chain combines TRBV5-1 with TRBJ2-1, with D perhaps TRBD2 (6 bases). The germline CDR1 and CDR2 sequences are SGHRS and YFSETQ. Trimming took 0 bases from V and 9 from J, leaving 10 bases between them. This CDR3 contains 13 residues. The whole variable domain, filled in from reference TRBV5-1 and TRBJ2-1, reads KAGVTQTPRYLIKTRGQQVTLSCSPISGHRSVSWYQQTPGQGLQFLFEYFSETQRNKGNFPGRFSGRQFSNSRSEMNVSTLELGDSALYLCASSLARGGEQFFGPGTRLTVL.

There are a few counts of this clonotype. This clone may be a read error of a much larger clone one base away. The chain is built from TRBV3-1 and TRBJ2-7; tentative D call: TRBD1 (5 bases). CDR3 length: 13 residues. Germline assignment: CDR1 LGHDT and CDR2 YNNKEL (reference sequence). The CDR3 DNA follows: TGTGCCAGCAGCCAACGACAGAGATACGAGCAGAACTTC. It is translated as CASSQRQRYEQNF.

The chain recombines TRBV11-2 with TRBJ2-7, with D tentatively TRBD2 (5 bases). This CDR3 has 14 residues. Germline CDR1 reads SGHAT; CDR2 reads FQNNGV. The germline V and J ends were trimmed by 3 bases and 2 bases, with 11 bases remaining between them. The CDR3 protein is CASSLGSGTYEQYF. The CDR3 nucleotides are TGTGCCAGCAGCTTGGGCAGCGGAACCTACGAGCAGTACTTC.

To note about this clonotype: A clone one base away is much larger, so this may be a read error. This chain uses TRBV7-9 with TRBJ2-1; D is uncertain. The germline V gene encodes CDR1 SEHNR and CDR2 FQNEAQ (reference sequence). The CDR3 consists of 13 residues. CDR3 sequence: CASSLGVVNEQLF. The CDR3 bases are TGTGCCAGCAGCTTAGGAGTAGTAAATGAGCAGCTCTTC.

The chain is built from TRBV12-3 or TRBV12-4 and TRBJ1-2, with 8 bases lining up with TRBD1. The CDR3 sequence is 16 residues long. The J segment lost 0 bases and the V segment lost 7 bases, leaving 10 bases of the junction unmatched. The CDR3 nucleotides are TGTGCCAGCACCCCCGGACAGGGACTAGCTAACTATGGCTACACCTTC. Its protein product is CASTPGQGLANYGYTF.

This clonotype is medium-sized (0.01 to 0.1%) within its sample. The chain couples TRBV12-3 or TRBV12-4 to TRBJ2-7, with 10 bases lining up with TRBD2. The V segment lost 6 bases and the J segment 4 bases; nucleotides outside the gene matches: 6. The CDR3 contains 14 residues. CDR3: CASRSSGSGYEQYF. In DNA form, the CDR3 reads TGTGCCAGCAGATCTAGCGGGAGTGGATACGAGCAGTACTTC.